This T cell receptor beta chain comes out of a study of Ad26.COV2.S vaccination and SARS-CoV-2 variants. The study's findings and limits: Spike-specific CD8+ and CD4+ T cell responses reportedly showed substantial breadth after vaccination. Total T cell responses, in the TCR breadth and depth analyses, may have been underestimated.

This clone was seen once. Its antigen remains unidentified. Described treatment: some 20 received Ad26.COV2.S at low or high dose, single or two shots; 5 received placebo; per-sample allocation not given. The investigators took samples on day 63 after the first vaccine or placebo injection. The CDR3 is 14 amino acids. V dropped 7 bases and J dropped 4; count of bases not matched to a gene: 6. The germline V gene has CDR1 SEHNR and CDR2 FQNEAQ (reference sequence). Clones were read by immunoSEQ multiplex PCR, and TCRdb kept only the in-frame ones, dropping some. The sample carries about 350,000 clones, around 87% recorded once.

The sample here was peripheral blood, taken in a trial of Ad26.COV2.S vaccine versus placebo. The sequence derives from a person aged 18-65 years who received the Ad26.COV2.S COVID-19 vaccine or a placebo. The gene calls are TRBV7-9 and TRBJ1-1, with 10 positions matching TRBD1. The CDR3 DNA reads TGTGCCAGCAAAGACAGGGGGCAAAGCACTGAAGCTTTCTTT. Translation gives CASKDRGQSTEAFF.